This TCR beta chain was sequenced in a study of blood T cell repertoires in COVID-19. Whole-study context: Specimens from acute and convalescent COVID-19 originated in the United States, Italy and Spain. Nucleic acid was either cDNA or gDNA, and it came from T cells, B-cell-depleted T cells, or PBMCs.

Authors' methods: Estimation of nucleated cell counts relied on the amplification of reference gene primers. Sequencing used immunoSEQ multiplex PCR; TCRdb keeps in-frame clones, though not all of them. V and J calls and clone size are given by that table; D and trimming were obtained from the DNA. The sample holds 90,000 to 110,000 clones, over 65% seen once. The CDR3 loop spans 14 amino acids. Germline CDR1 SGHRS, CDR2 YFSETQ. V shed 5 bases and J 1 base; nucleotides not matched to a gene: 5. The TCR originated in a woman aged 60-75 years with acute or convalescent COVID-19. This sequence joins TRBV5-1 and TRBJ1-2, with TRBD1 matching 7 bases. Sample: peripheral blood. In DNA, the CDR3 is TGCGCCAGCAGACTGACAGGGATTAACTATGGCTACACCTTC. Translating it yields CASRLTGINYGYTF.